The 8 T cell receptor beta chains in this list originate from one sample, sequenced in a study of T cells in Graves' hyperthyroidism and ophthalmopathy. It was RNA transcripts that yielded the amplified TCR beta CDR3 regions. HTBI primers were used for first-round RT-PCR of the TCR CDR3. TCRdb recomputed calls from the multiplex PCR reads with MiXCR, one row per CDR3 protein. The profile shows 550,000 to 800,000 distinct CDR3 sequences, 17% of them singletons. The sequenced sample was blood. The receptors were gathered from a man between 45 and 60 years old with Graves' hyperthyroidism.

CDR3 DNA: TGTGCCAGCAGCCCAAGGAGGGATTACAATGAGCAGTTCTTC. It yields the protein CASSPRRDYNEQFF. V is TRBV7-2 and J is TRBJ2-1; perhaps TRBD2 as D (6 bases). Germline assignment: CDR1 SGHTA and CDR2 FQGNSA. The CDR3 is 14 amino acids. The V end lost 5 bases, the J end lost 4 bases, and 12 bases lay between the germline ends.

The V gene is TRBV12-3 or TRBV12-4, the J gene TRBJ1-1; 8 nucleotides line up with TRBD1. Germline trimming cut 6 bases from V and 7 bases from J; bases unmatched to any gene: 10. The length of the CDR3 is 14 residues. CDR3: CASRETGQAFEAFF. The CDR3 nucleotides read TGTGCCAGCAGGGAGACGGGACAGGCGTTTGAAGCTTTCTTT.

This clonotype was seen many times. This chain connects TRBV7-9 to TRBJ2-3, with 11 bases that match TRBD2. Per the germline V gene, CDR1 is SEHNR and CDR2 is FQNEAQ (reference sequence). V shed 5 bases and J 6 bases; nucleotides not matched to a gene: 7. The CDR3 is 15 residues long. The CDR3 here is CASSVSGRAGDTQYF. DNA of the CDR3: TGTGCCAGCAGCGTTAGCGGGAGGGCTGGCGATACGCAGTATTTT.

This clonotype has at least ten counts. J is TRBJ2-2 and V is TRBV12-3 or TRBV12-4; 14 bases are a match to TRBD2. V gave up 5 bases and J gave up 6 bases; unmatched junction bases: 11. The CDR3 is 18 amino acids. The CDR3 DNA follows: TGTGCCAGCAGTCCTCCGGGACTAGCGGGGGCAGGAGCCGGGGAGCTGTTTTTT. Its protein is CASSPPGLAGAGAGELFF.

The chain combines TRBV27 with TRBJ2-7; TRBD2 might be the D (6 bases). V lost 4 bases, J lost 5 bases, and 21 bases lay in between. Germline CDR1 is MNHEY and CDR2 is SMNVEV (reference sequence). This CDR3 comprises 16 residues. CDR3 in DNA: TGTGCCAGCAGTTCCCCCCTCCGGGGAGCGGGCCACGAGCAGTACTTC. This codes for CASSSPLRGAGHEQYF.

This clonotype was detected ten times or more. The gene calls are TRBV28 and TRBJ2-1; D uncertain. This CDR3 has 15 residues. Looked up from germline, CDR1 is MDHEN and CDR2 is SYDVKM. Trimming took off 4 bases at V and 1 base at J, with 11 bases between the two ends. Here the CDR3 DNA reads TGTGCCAGCAGTTCACTCACCTATTCCTACAATGAGCAGTTCTTC. This encodes CASSSLTYSYNEQFF.

Many counts were recorded for this clonotype. This sequence joins TRBV6-1 and TRBJ1-5; 7 positions agree with TRBD1. The germline CDR1 and CDR2 sequences are MNHNS and SASEGT. This CDR3 has 15 amino acids. Trimming removed 4 bases from V and 11 bases from J; junction bases left unmatched: 14. The CDR3 sequence is CASSVDRALSLAQHF. The CDR3 region has the DNA TGTGCCAGCAGTGTCGACAGGGCTTTAAGTTTGGCCCAGCATTTT.

This clonotype was seen more than once but under ten times. The rearrangement joins TRBV14 to TRBJ2-7, with 9 positions matching TRBD2. Trimming at V came to 6 bases and at J to 5 bases, leaving 5 bases not matched to a gene. Germline values: CDR1 SGHDN, CDR2 FVKESK. The CDR3 extends over 13 amino acids. CDR3 DNA: TGTGCCAGCAGGCGGGAGGGCCGCCACGAGCAGTACTTC. Translation: CASRREGRHEQYF.